This T cell receptor (beta chain) originates from a study of blood T cell repertoires in COVID-19. Looking at the study overall: The United States, Italy and Spain provided the acute and convalescent COVID-19 samples.

Method: immunoSEQ multiplex PCR; TCRdb's copy keeps in-frame clones and lacks some. In the table there are approximately 110,000 clones, 55% to 75% of which are singletons. This clone was seen only once. Germline V CDR1 and CDR2: SGHDT, YYEEEE. V dropped 1 base and J dropped 4 bases, with 12 bases sitting between them. The CDR3 is made up of 15 amino acids. The sequencing sample was made of peripheral blood. The TCR sequence derives from a human donor with acute or convalescent COVID-19. The donor label of this sample is uncertain. This chain uses TRBV5-6 with TRBJ2-4; a possible D gene is TRBD2 (5 bases). Written as DNA, the CDR3 is TGTGCCAGCAGCTTGTTGGGGAGTCAGAAAAACATTCAGTACTTC. Its translation: CASSLLGSQKNIQYF. The full variable domain, rest sourced from reference TRBV5-6 and TRBJ2-4, is DAGVTQSPTHLIKTRGQQVTLRCSPKSGHDTVSWYQQALGQGPQFIFQYYEEEERQRGNFPDRFSGHQFPNYSSELNVNALLLGDSALYLCASSLLGSQKNIQYFGAGTRLSVL.